This TCR beta chain is drawn from a study of blood T cell repertoires in COVID-19. Turning to the study itself: T cells, B-cell-depleted T cells, or PBMCs supplied cDNA or gDNA.

V gave up 5 bases and J gave up 4 bases, with 11 bases separating them. The CDR3 runs to 13 residues. The V gene's germline CDR1 is MNHEY and CDR2 SMNVEV (reference sequence). In the original processing: Reference gene primer amplification gave nucleated cell count estimates. Libraries were prepared by immunoSEQ multiplex PCR; TCRdb keeps only in-frame clonotypes and omits some of them. That table supplies the V and J calls and clone size; D and trimming were determined from the DNA. This table has some 350,000 clones, 85% to 90% appearing once. Sample: peripheral blood. This TCR derives from a human donor in a cohort sampled during active COVID-19. V usage is TRBV27 and J usage is TRBJ1-1, with D hard to call. CDR3 bases: TGTGCCAGCAGTGAGGGCTGGGGCACTGAAGCTTTCTTT. Its protein is CASSEGWGTEAFF.